What follows are 30 T cell receptor beta chains derived from one specimen sequenced in a study of blood T cells in healthy people across ages. Sample-barcoded 5' priming and a J-beta primer mix drove a second PCR of 7 to 11 cycles. TCRdb re-called the 5' RACE reads through MiXCR, storing one row per CDR3 protein. The sample consists of over 1.5 million distinct CDR3 sequences, roughly 50% of them appearing once. Sample: blood. The source of these receptors is a woman between 40 and 55 years old in good health.

J is TRBJ1-2 and V is TRBV28; possibly TRBD1 for D (6 bases). This CDR3 region has 15 residues. Trimming pared 2 bases from V and 0 bases from J, leaving 10 bases between. CDR1 is MDHEN, CDR2 SYDVKM, per germline. Here the CDR3 reads CASSLPGDTNYGYTF. CDR3 DNA sequence: TGTGCCAGCAGTTTACCAGGGGACACTAACTATGGCTACACCTTC.

This clonotype is a singleton in its sample. The J gene is TRBJ2-7, the V gene TRBV6-6; D remains unclear. V was pared by 7 bases and J by 4 bases, with 17 bases between. The CDR3 has 14 amino acids. Germline V gene lookup returns CDR1 MNHNY and CDR2 SVGAGI (reference sequence). The CDR3 is CASNKGRGSYEQYF. CDR3 sequence (DNA): TGTGCCAGCAATAAAGGAAGAGGTTCTTACGAGCAGTACTTC.

This chain joins TRBV29-1 and TRBJ1-2; the D gene is possibly TRBD1 (5 bases). The CDR3 totals 14 residues. CDR1 and CDR2 (germline): SQVTM, ANQGSEA. Trimming took 5 bases from V and 4 from J, leaving 17 bases between them. CDR3 bases: TGCAGCGTTACTCCGGGACTGACGTTCTATGGCTACACCTTC. Protein sequence: CSVTPGLTFYGYTF.

V and J are TRBV12-3 or TRBV12-4 and TRBJ2-1; maybe TRBD1 (6 bases). The germline V and J ends were trimmed by 7 bases and 12 bases, with 19 bases remaining between them. The CDR3 loop spans 13 amino acids. As DNA, the CDR3 is TGTGCCAGCACCCTAAACCACAGGGTAGGGCAGTTCTTC. Amino acids: CASTLNHRVGQFF.

This clonotype was seen a single time. The chain employs TRBV5-1 and TRBJ2-7, with D perhaps being TRBD1 or TRBD2 (5 bases each). Germline CDR1 SGHRS, CDR2 YFSETQ. CDR3 length: 13 amino acids. V was trimmed by 3 bases and J by 2 bases, leaving 9 bases between them. This CDR3 is CASSWDQAYEQYF. The CDR3 DNA reads TGCGCCAGCAGCTGGGACCAAGCCTACGAGCAGTACTTC.

This clonotype was seen only a few times. J is TRBJ2-7 and V is TRBV10-3; D remains ambiguous. Germline V gives CDR1 ENHRY, CDR2 SYGVKD. The length of the CDR3 is 13 residues. Trimming left V 2 bases short and J 3 bases short, with 8 bases between. CDR3 in DNA: TGTGCCATCAGTGAGCGCGGAGACTACGAGCAGTACTTC. Its protein product is CAISERGDYEQYF.

The table lists this clonotype with a few counts. This sequence joins TRBV4-3 and TRBJ2-1; 7 nucleotides match TRBD1. Germline V CDR1 and CDR2: LGHNA, YSLEER. The CDR3 has 15 residues. After removal of 4 bases from V and 0 bases from J, the junction contained 3 bases not matched to a gene. The CDR3 here is CASSRQGGSYNEQFF. CDR3 in DNA: TGCGCCAGCAGCCGACAGGGTGGCTCCTACAATGAGCAGTTCTTC.

This clonotype appeared a few times. The V call is TRBV7-9, the J call TRBJ2-1, with 10 bases aligning to TRBD1. CDR3 size: 16 residues. With V trimmed by 5 bases and J by 6 bases, 10 bases remained unmatched. Germline values: CDR1 SEHNR, CDR2 FQNEAQ (reference sequence). The DNA of the CDR3 is TGTGCCAGCAGCGGCTGGACAGGGGGTTTATCCAATGAGCAGTTCTTC. It translates to CASSGWTGGLSNEQFF.

This clonotype has just one count. This chain connects TRBV6-6 to TRBJ1-2; 7 nucleotides match TRBD1. The germline CDR1 and CDR2 sequences are MNHNY and SVGAGI (reference sequence). The CDR3 extends over 16 amino acids. With 0 bases clipped from V and 5 bases from J, the junction kept 9 bases outside the gene matches. The CDR3 is CASSYSRDSRDYGYTF. The CDR3 region has the DNA TGTGCCAGCAGTTACTCGAGGGACAGCAGAGATTATGGCTACACCTTC.

The chain combines TRBV6-2 or TRBV6-3 with TRBJ2-1; D perhaps matches TRBD2 (6 bases). Germline-derived CDR1 and CDR2 are MNHEY and SVGEGT. Trimming took 0 bases from V and 6 from J, leaving 15 bases between them. CDR3 size: 16 residues. CDR3 residues: CASSYSGEDPSNEQFF. The DNA for the CDR3 is TGTGCCAGCAGTTACTCCGGGGAGGATCCCTCCAATGAGCAGTTCTTC.

The chain combines TRBV27 with TRBJ2-1; the match to TRBD2 covers 7 bases. CDR3 size: 16 residues. V shed 0 bases and J 0 bases; nucleotides not matched to a gene: 2. CDR1 and CDR2 from the germline V gene are MNHEY and SMNVEV (reference sequence). The DNA of the CDR3 is TGTGCCAGCAGTTTATCGACTAGCCACTCCTACAATGAGCAGTTCTTC. Amino acid sequence: CASSLSTSHSYNEQFF.

Comment on this clonotype: Mismatch with germline at one junction end may stem from a read error. J is TRBJ2-5 and V is TRBV18; D is undetermined. Germline assignment: CDR1 KGHSH and CDR2 LQKENI. The CDR3 covers 17 residues. The CDR3 loop is CASSQYGPTISQEAQYF. The CDR3 DNA is TGTGCCAGCTCACAATATGGACCGACCATCTCCCAAGAGGCCCAGTACTTC.

The V and J genes are TRBV9 and TRBJ2-1, with TRBD2 as a possible D gene (6 bases). The V gene's germline CDR1 is SGDLS and CDR2 YYNGEE. The CDR3 is made up of 13 amino acids. V dropped 4 bases and J dropped 8 bases, with 13 bases sitting between them. The CDR3 spells CASSPSWGDEQFF. In DNA form, the CDR3 reads TGTGCCAGCAGCCCATCCTGGGGGGATGAGCAGTTCTTC.

This rearrangement joins TRBV7-9 to TRBJ2-2; 9 positions agree with TRBD1. The CDR3 runs 15 residues. V dropped 6 bases and J dropped 1; count of bases not matched to a gene: 3. Germline-derived CDR1 and CDR2 are SEHNR and FQNEAQ (reference sequence). The CDR3, as DNA: TGTGCCAGCAGGCCGGACAGGGGGAACACCGGGGAGCTGTTTTTT. Protein: CASRPDRGNTGELFF.

The chain joins TRBV29-1 to TRBJ1-4; the match to TRBD1 covers 10 bases. This CDR3 contains 12 residues. Germline trimming cut 4 bases from V and 9 bases from J; bases unmatched to any gene: 2. Germline CDR1 and CDR2: SQVTM and ANQGSEA. In nucleotides, the CDR3 is TGCAGCGTTGGGGGACAGGGGCAAAAACTGTTTTTT. Its protein is CSVGGQGQKLFF.

Worth noting for this clonotype: One junction end does not reproduce the germline sequence, and a read error may be involved. The chain links TRBV12-3 or TRBV12-4 to TRBJ1-1; 8 bases map to TRBD1. The CDR3 length is 15 residues. The CDR3 coding sequence is TGTGCCCGCAGTTTATTCTCGGGGCAGGGGGCCGAAGCTTTCTTT. This translates into CARSLFSGQGAEAFF.

This sequence joins TRBV20-1 and TRBJ2-7; 9 nucleotides match TRBD1. The V gene end was trimmed by 3 bases and the J gene end by 6 bases; junction bases not matched to a gene: 9. CDR1 and CDR2 (germline): DFQATT, SNEGSKA (reference sequence). This CDR3 region has 14 residues. The CDR3 region is CSAREAGQGGEQYF. The CDR3 DNA reads TGCAGTGCTAGGGAAGCGGGACAGGGAGGCGAGCAGTACTTC.

The J gene is TRBJ2-7, the V gene TRBV6-5; 8 nucleotides align to TRBD1. J was trimmed by 2 bases and V by 5 bases; bases with no gene match: 8. The CDR3 consists of 15 residues. Germline V CDR1 and CDR2: MNHEY, SVGAGI. The CDR3 protein is CASSVLQGVPYEQYF. DNA of the CDR3: TGTGCCAGCAGTGTATTACAGGGGGTCCCCTACGAGCAGTACTTC.

This clonotype has a handful of counts. V usage is TRBV12-3 or TRBV12-4 and J usage is TRBJ1-2; TRBD1 matches at 7 bases. The CDR3 is 13 residues long. V was pared by 7 bases and J by 4 bases, with 6 bases of the junction left unmatched. CDR3 protein: CASTQGQFYGYTF. In DNA, the CDR3 is TGTGCCAGCACCCAGGGACAGTTCTATGGCTACACCTTC.

The V gene is TRBV20-1, the J gene TRBJ1-2; no definite D call. In germline, CDR1 is DFQATT, CDR2 SNEGSKA (reference sequence). CDR3 length equals 12 residues. Between the trimmed V and J ends, which lost 5 bases and 8 bases, there was a span of 15 bases. The CDR3, as DNA: TGCAGTGCTCGAAAGGCGGCCGGGGGCTACACCTTC. Its translation is CSARKAAGGYTF.

This clonotype was observed once. The J gene is TRBJ2-4, the V gene TRBV6-1; D gene uncertain. TRBJ2-7 matches the DNA end more closely, so the J call is doubtful. The CDR3 consists of 12 residues. Looked up from germline, CDR1 is MNHNS and CDR2 is SASEGT. CDR3 in DNA: TGTGCCAGCAGTGAACGATGGGGCGAGCAGTACTTC. Amino acids: CASSERWGEQYF.

In this sample, this clonotype turned up a few times. This sequence joins TRBV20-1 and TRBJ1-2; TRBD1 matches 9 bases. Germline V gene data show CDR1 as DFQATT and CDR2 as SNEGSKA (reference sequence). V lost 6 bases to trimming and J lost 6 bases; unmatched junction nucleotides: 5. The CDR3 is 12 residues long. CDR3 loop: CSAGTGSDGYTF. The CDR3 region has the DNA TGCAGTGCCGGGACAGGGTCTGATGGCTACACCTTC.

The J gene is TRBJ1-1, the V gene TRBV6-2 or TRBV6-3, with D hard to call. V was cut by 6 bases and J by 8 bases, with 10 bases left in between. The CDR3 is made up of 11 amino acids. Germline CDR1 and CDR2: MNHEY and SVGEGT. CDR3 nucleotides: TGTGCCAGCAGCCGCGGGCAAGAAGCTTTCTTT. Translation: CASSRGQEAFF.

The gene calls are TRBV7-2 and TRBJ2-1; D is perhaps TRBD2 (6 bases). Deletions cut 6 bases from V and 9 bases from J, with 9 bases between. This CDR3 is built from 11 residues. The V gene's germline CDR1 is SGHTA and CDR2 FQGNSA. The CDR3 DNA sequence: TGTGCCAGCAGGATGGGGGGTGAGCAGTTCTTC. It translates to CASRMGGEQFF.

The chain couples TRBV28 to TRBJ2-5; possibly TRBD2 for D (6 bases). This CDR3 region has 16 residues. CDR1 MDHEN and CDR2 SYDVKM come from the germline V gene. V was clipped by 0 bases and J by 5 bases, with 16 bases between them. CDR3 sequence (DNA): TGTGCCAGCAGTTTATGGTTGGAGGGATTGCGGGAGACCCAGTACTTC. It codes for CASSLWLEGLRETQYF.

J is TRBJ2-7 and V is TRBV20-1; D remains unclear. The germline CDR1 and CDR2 sequences are DFQATT and SNEGSKA (reference sequence). The germline V and J ends were trimmed by 6 bases and 0 bases, with 9 bases remaining between them. The CDR3 runs to 12 residues. CDR3 bases: TGCAGTGCCAGATTCGGCTCCTACGAGCAGTACTTC. The encoded protein is CSARFGSYEQYF.

This clonotype showed up just a few times. The chain employs TRBV7-3 and TRBJ2-1; no firm D call. V was shortened by 5 bases and J by 10 bases, with 21 bases between the two germline ends. The CDR3 extends over 15 amino acids. Germline loops: CDR1 SGHTA, CDR2 FQGTGA. As DNA, the CDR3 is TGTGCCAGCAGCCCGTTCTACCAGGTTAACGACGAGCAGTTCTTC. The encoded protein is CASSPFYQVNDEQFF.

This clonotype has just a few counts. The CDR3 loop reads CASSWGREKLFF. In nucleotides, the CDR3 is TGTGCCAGCAGTTGGGGGAGAGAAAAACTGTTTTTT. The chain carries TRBV12-3 or TRBV12-4 and TRBJ1-4; weak D call: TRBD1 (5 bases). The CDR3 sequence is 12 residues long. Trimming removed 4 bases from V and 8 bases from J, with 8 bases in between.

The J gene is TRBJ2-1, the V gene TRBV7-2; 9 nucleotides agree with TRBD1. V dropped 5 bases and J dropped 10; count of bases not matched to a gene: 9. This CDR3 has 14 residues. The germline gives CDR1 SGHTA, CDR2 FQGNSA. This CDR3 is CASSTGQGTYEQFF. The CDR3 coding sequence is TGTGCCAGCAGCACCGGACAGGGGACCTACGAGCAGTTCTTC.

This clonotype was seen more than once but under ten times. The chain joins TRBV6-5 to TRBJ2-1; D is perhaps TRBD1 (6 bases). V shed 2 bases and J shed 1 base, with 18 bases lying between them. CDR3 length: 18 residues. Germline V gene sequence: CDR1 MNHEY, CDR2 SVGAGI. The CDR3 nucleotides are TGTGCCAGCAGTTACAACACAGGGCAGAGGGTATCCTACAATGAGCAGTTCTTC. This codes for CASSYNTGQRVSYNEQFF.